This T cell receptor beta chain was captured by sequencing in a study of blood T cells in healthy people across ages. Points on this clonotype: Compared with germline, one end of the junction differs, possibly owing to a read error.

The second PCR ran about 6 to 12 cycles with a sample-barcoded 5' primer and J-beta primers. TCRdb reprocessed the 5' RACE reads via MiXCR and lists one record per CDR3 protein. The sample yields some 640,000 distinct CDR3 sequences, roughly 50% seen once. The CDR3 loop spans 14 amino acids. Germline loops: CDR1 SSHAT, CDR2 FNYEAQ (reference sequence). The J gene is TRBJ2-7, the V gene TRBV7-7; D could derive from TRBD1 or TRBD2 (5 bases each). The last part of the DNA fits TRBJ2-5 better; the J call may be wrong. This clonotype originated in a woman aged 60-75 years in good health. Source material: blood. The CDR3 coding sequence is TGTGCTAGCAGCCCAACTGGGGGTGGGGAGACCCAGTACTTC. Translating it yields CASSPTGGGETQYF.